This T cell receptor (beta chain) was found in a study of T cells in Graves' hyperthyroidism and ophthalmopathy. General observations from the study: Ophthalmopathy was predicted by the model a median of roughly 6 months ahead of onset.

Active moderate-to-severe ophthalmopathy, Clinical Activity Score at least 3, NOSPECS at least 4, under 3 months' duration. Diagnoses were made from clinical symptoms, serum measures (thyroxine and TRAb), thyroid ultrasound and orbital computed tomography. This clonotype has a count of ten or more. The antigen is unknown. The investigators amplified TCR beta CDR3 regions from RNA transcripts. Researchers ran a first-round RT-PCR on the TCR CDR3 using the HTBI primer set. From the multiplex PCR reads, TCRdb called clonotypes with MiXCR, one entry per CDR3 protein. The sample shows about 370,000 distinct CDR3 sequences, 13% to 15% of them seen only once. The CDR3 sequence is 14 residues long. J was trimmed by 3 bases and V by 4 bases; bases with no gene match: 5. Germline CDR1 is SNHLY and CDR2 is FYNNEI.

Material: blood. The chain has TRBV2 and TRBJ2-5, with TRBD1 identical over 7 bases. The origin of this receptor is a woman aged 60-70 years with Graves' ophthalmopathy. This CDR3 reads CASSGSGTEETQYF. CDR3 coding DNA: TGTGCCAGCAGTGGATCCGGGACAGAAGAGACCCAGTACTTC.